Below are 10 T cell receptor beta chains sequenced from a single sample in a study of early T cells in non-severe SARS-CoV-2 infection. Using its own MiXCR run on the 5' RACE reads, TCRdb lists one record per CDR3 protein. Among fewer than 130,000 distinct CDR3 sequences listed, 10% to 15% were seen once. Here the sequenced sample was whole blood, taken at baseline. The receptors here all came from an adult who was a healthcare worker with PCR-confirmed SARS-CoV-2 infection or an uninfected control (not recorded which).

The sample holds a few counts of this clonotype. The chain is built from TRBV20-1 and TRBJ2-3, with D uncertain. The germline V and J ends were trimmed by 4 bases and 3 bases, with 14 bases remaining between them. Germline CDR1 DFQATT, CDR2 SNEGSKA (reference sequence). The CDR3 has 14 residues. Here the CDR3 DNA reads TGCAGTGCTACCTCGGTGAGGCAAACAGATACGCAGTATTTT. This encodes CSATSVRQTDTQYF.

In DNA, the CDR3 is TGCGCCAGCAGCTTGGGGGACAAGACTGAAAAACTGTTTTTT. This gives the protein CASSLGDKTEKLFF. The J gene is TRBJ1-4, the V gene TRBV5-1, with D possibly being TRBD1 (6 bases). The CDR3 extends over 14 amino acids. Germline CDR1 and CDR2: SGHRS and YFSETQ. V gave up 0 bases and J gave up 7 bases, with 10 bases separating them.

In this sample, this clonotype turned up many times. The chain couples TRBV7-2 to TRBJ2-3, with 8 bases fitting TRBD2. CDR1 SGHTA and CDR2 FQGNSA come from the germline V gene. This CDR3 has 17 amino acids. V shed 3 bases, J shed 5 bases, and the junction held 13 bases outside the gene matches. Written as DNA, the CDR3 is TGTGCCAGCAGCTTTACTCTAGCACGGGGGGGCAGAGATACGCAGTATTTT. Translating gives CASSFTLARGGRDTQYF.

This clonotype came up many times. This chain links TRBV7-3 with TRBJ2-7, with D tentatively TRBD1 or TRBD2 (5 bases each). This CDR3 region has 15 residues. The germline gives CDR1 SGHTA, CDR2 FQGTGA. Trimming removed 0 bases at V and 3 bases at J, with 12 bases between. CDR3 sequence reads: CASSLTGDGLYEQYF. As DNA, the CDR3 is TGTGCCAGCAGCTTAACGGGGGACGGACTCTACGAGCAGTACTTC.

This clonotype has only a few counts. The genes are TRBV4-1 and TRBJ2-7; a weak D match, TRBD1 (6 bases). V was shortened by 4 bases and J by 9 bases, with 10 bases between the two germline ends. The V gene's germline CDR1 is MGHRA and CDR2 YSYEKL. The length of the CDR3 is 11 residues. The CDR3 is CASSLDSRQYF. The CDR3 DNA sequence: TGCGCCAGCAGCCTGGACAGTCGGCAGTACTTC.

This chain links TRBV2 with TRBJ2-2; 7 nucleotides align to TRBD2. This CDR3 contains 17 residues. The junction had 10 bases not matched to a gene; V was cut back by 4 bases and J by 2 bases. Germline V lookup: CDR1 SNHLY, CDR2 FYNNEI. The DNA of the CDR3 is TGTGCCAGCAGTGGAGTTGACCCGGGACTAAACACCGGGGAGCTGTTTTTT. This encodes CASSGVDPGLNTGELFF.

In this sample, this clonotype turned up a few times. V and J are TRBV24-1 and TRBJ2-1; maybe TRBD2 (6 bases). Germline V gives CDR1 KGHDR, CDR2 SFDVKD. V lost 4 bases to trimming and J lost 0 bases, with 9 bases between them. The CDR3 consists of 15 residues. CDR3 sequence: CATSDRGSSYNEQFF. CDR3 DNA: TGTGCCACCAGTGACCGGGGGAGCTCCTACAATGAGCAGTTCTTC.

This chain links TRBV12-3 or TRBV12-4 with TRBJ1-1, with D uncertain. V was clipped by 6 bases and J by 1 base, with 6 bases between them. CDR3 length equals 12 residues. The CDR3, as DNA: TGTGCCAGCAGAACGAAGAACACTGAAGCTTTCTTT. Translating gives CASRTKNTEAFF.

This clonotype was detected a few times. The chain links TRBV18 to TRBJ2-3; the match to TRBD2 covers 12 bases. The V gene end was trimmed by 3 bases and the J gene end by 2 bases; junction bases not matched to a gene: 9. This CDR3 has 18 residues. Germline assignment: CDR1 KGHSH and CDR2 LQKENI. The CDR3 region is CASSPLKGLAGSTDTQYF. Written as DNA, the CDR3 is TGTGCCAGCTCACCCCTCAAGGGACTAGCGGGTTCCACAGATACGCAGTATTTT.

This clonotype was counted only a few times. The chain carries TRBV3-1 and TRBJ1-4, with TRBD1 as a possible D gene (6 bases). V was shortened by 4 bases and J by 7 bases, with 13 bases between the two germline ends. Germline CDR1 LGHDT, CDR2 YNNKEL (reference sequence). CDR3 length: 14 residues. This CDR3 reads CASSLGGSLEKLFF. CDR3 nucleotide sequence: TGTGCCAGCAGCCTTGGGGGCAGCCTTGAAAAACTGTTTTTT.